The present entry profiles one TCR beta chain with its context. CDR3 length: 17 residues. Germline V CDR1 and CDR2: LGHDT, YNNKEL (reference sequence). V shed 4 bases and J 4 bases; nucleotides not matched to a gene: 9. This sample was included in a study of blood T cell repertoires in COVID-19. Study details: The samples span acute and convalescent COVID-19 from the United States, Italy and Spain. The cDNA or gDNA used as material had been derived from T cells, B-cell-depleted T cells, or PBMCs.

As handled by the study authors: Quantification of nucleated cells was approximated via reference gene primer amplification. Using immunoSEQ multiplex PCR, the repertoire was profiled, and TCRdb retains in-frame clones only, with some absent. That table is the source of V, J and clone size, and D and trimming were worked out from the DNA. The data contain about 180,000 clones, approximately 87% of them singletons. Sequencing was carried out using peripheral blood. The chain couples TRBV3-1 (or the pseudogene TRBV3-2) to TRBJ2-1, with 11 bases identical to TRBD2. The receptor was derived from a man between 65 and 85 years old with active or convalescent COVID-19. The CDR3: CASSPPPLAGVYNEQFF. For the CDR3, the DNA is TGTGCCAGCAGCCCACCGCCACTAGCGGGGGTGTACAATGAGCAGTTCTTC.